This T cell receptor (beta chain) was obtained from a study of cytomegalovirus exposure and HLA in healthy donors. PCR amplification relied on 60 Vbeta primers (plus 13 Jbeta primers). The method was immunoSEQ multiplex PCR; TCRdb's version includes in-frame clones alone and lacks a portion of them. The table lists about 120,000 clones, around 74% of them singletons. For this clone: Its antigen is not identified.

The V and J ends lost 4 bases and 4 bases, in that order; junction bases with no gene match: 9. The CDR3 sequence is 15 residues long. From germline, CDR1 is SGHRS and CDR2 YFSETQ. At the time of sampling, donors were nominally healthy, though unrecorded immune exposures were likely. Study outcomes and limitations: A later analysis reportedly found fewer N-insertions in an Asian-associated ancestry cluster than the roughly 670-donor mean.

Input material: PBMCs. This clonotype originated in a man between 60 and 70 years old in good health and CMV-seropositive. V gene TRBV5-1 combines with J gene TRBJ1-2; 8 bases map to TRBD1. The CDR3 reads CASSPWTGIGYGYTF. CDR3 bases: TGCGCCAGCAGCCCCTGGACAGGGATAGGCTATGGCTACACCTTC. The whole variable domain, filled in from reference TRBV5-1 and TRBJ1-2, reads KAGVTQTPRYLIKTRGQQVTLSCSPISGHRSVSWYQQTPGQGLQFLFEYFSETQRNKGNFPGRFSGRQFSNSRSEMNVSTLELGDSALYLCASSPWTGIGYGYTFGSGTRLTVV.